This T cell receptor (beta chain) was identified in a study of regulatory T cells in long-lasting Graves disease. Looking at the study overall: The study enrolled newly diagnosed Graves' patients on antithyroid drugs under 3 months.

Arm-PCR of CDR3 regions and iRepertoire HTBI primers were used to build TCR beta libraries. TCRdb ran MiXCR on the multiplex PCR reads and lists one entry per CDR3 protein. The profile covers some 460,000 distinct CDR3 sequences, with around 15% appearing a single time and about 12% taken by the ten largest. Noted time point: newly diagnosed GD, antithyroid drugs for less than 3 months. TCR sequences were obtained from RNA taken from PBMCs. Each patient gave 7.5 to 9 milliliters of EDTA-anticoagulated peripheral blood. This clonotype was seen only a few times. Sequence at one end of the junction differs from germline and may be a read error. CDR3 length: 12 residues. In germline, CDR1 is LNHDA, CDR2 SQIVND (reference sequence). The sample also formed part of further work on T cells in Graves' hyperthyroidism and ophthalmopathy. That report notes: Patients were excluded for uncontrolled infection, other autoimmune disease, pregnancy or lactation. Diagnostic assessment was based on clinical symptoms, serum thyroxine and TRAb, thyroid ultrasound and orbital computed tomography.

Sequenced material: peripheral blood mononuclear cells (PBMCs), taken at new diagnosis, from a patient treated with antithyroid drugs. This TCR derives from a man aged 40-50 years with Graves disease. J is TRBJ1-4 and V is TRBV19; D possibly corresponds to TRBD1 (5 bases). CDR3 bases: TGTGCCAGTAGTATCGCCGGGGGGAATTCCTCTTTT. As protein: CASSIAGGNSSF.